The 6 T cell receptor beta chains below all came from one sample that was sequenced in a study of shared clonotypes between healthy human individuals. Terminally differentiated effector memory CD45RA+ cells were left out of the naive CD8 fraction, which was CD45RO-negative and positively selected for CCR7. The data were produced by immunoSEQ multiplex PCR, yet TCRdb's version contains in-frame clones alone and is incomplete. The sample consists of some 1,900,000 clones, about 95% of them appearing once. Material for sequencing was naive CD8+ T cells sorted from blood. These receptors were collected from a man aged 18 to 29 in good health.

The gene calls are TRBV6-4 and TRBJ2-2; no clear D. CDR1 and CDR2 from the germline V gene are MRHNA and SNTAGT. V gave up 3 bases and J gave up 4 bases, with 9 bases separating them. The CDR3 runs to 14 residues. The CDR3 sequence: CASSELPGTGELFF. CDR3 in DNA: TGTGCCAGCAGTGAACTCCCAGGCACCGGGGAGCTGTTTTTT.

V and J are TRBV5-8 and TRBJ1-2; D remains ambiguous. The V and J ends lost 4 bases and 0 bases respectively, with 13 bases between them. CDR3 size: 15 residues. Germline CDR1 SGHTS, CDR2 YDEGEE. The CDR3 protein is CASSISPGANYGYTF. The CDR3, as DNA: TGTGCCAGCAGCATCTCCCCGGGAGCTAACTATGGCTACACCTTC.

V usage is TRBV6-1 and J usage is TRBJ2-5; 8 nucleotides agree with TRBD2. Germline V CDR1 and CDR2: MNHNS, SASEGT. This CDR3 contains 15 residues. V trimming: 4 bases; J trimming: 5 bases; junction bases outside the gene matches: 9. The CDR3 nucleotides are TGTGCCAGCAGTGGAATTAGCGGGGTCCCGGAGACCCAGTACTTC. Protein product: CASSGISGVPETQYF.

The V call is TRBV18, the J call TRBJ2-6; D gene unclear. This CDR3 is 18 amino acids long. Germline V gives CDR1 KGHSH, CDR2 LQKENI. V was clipped by 2 bases and J by 4 bases, with 18 bases between them. The CDR3 DNA is TGTGCCAGCTCACCAGCCTTCGGTTGGGGAAGAGGGGCCAACGTCCTGACTTTC. Protein: CASSPAFGWGRGANVLTF.

This rearrangement joins TRBV12-5 to TRBJ2-1; 8 bases agree with TRBD1. V dropped 7 bases and J dropped 0; count of bases not matched to a gene: 5. This CDR3 is built from 15 residues. Germline CDR1 is LGHNT and CDR2 is FRNRAP. Written as DNA, the CDR3 is TGTGCTAGTGCTCCGGACAGGGACTCCTACAATGAGCAGTTCTTC. Translating gives CASAPDRDSYNEQFF.

This chain joins TRBV9 and TRBJ1-3; no clear D gene. Germline CDR1 and CDR2: SGDLS and YYNGEE. This CDR3 contains 15 residues. Trimming left V 3 bases short and J 0 bases short, with 10 bases between. This CDR3 is CASSADTFSGNTIYF. CDR3 coding DNA: TGTGCCAGCAGCGCTGACACCTTCTCTGGAAACACCATATATTTT.